The clone carrying this T cell receptor beta chain came up once. No antigen is known for it. The sample originates from a study of cytomegalovirus exposure and HLA in healthy donors. The PCR was carried out with 60 Vbeta primers and 13 Jbeta primers. Clones were read by immunoSEQ multiplex PCR, and TCRdb kept only the in-frame ones, dropping some. The sample has approximately 260,000 clones; nearly 95% are singletons. Trimming shortened V by 0 bases and J by 5 bases, and 13 bases separated the two germline ends. The CDR3 runs 15 residues. CDR1 MNHEY and CDR2 SMNVEV come from the germline V gene (reference sequence). Study-level points and caveats: It was in a later analysis that TCR association rates were seen to vary by HLA locus, highest for DRB1 and lowest for HLA-C.

Input material: PBMCs. This TCR came from a girl aged 2 to 9 in good health and CMV-seronegative. V is TRBV27 and J is TRBJ2-5, with TRBD2 as a possible D gene (7 bases). The chain's CDR3 is CASSLSLGGPETQYF. CDR3 sequence (DNA): TGTGCCAGCAGTTTATCGTTGGGGGGGCCGGAGACCCAGTACTTC.